This is a list of T cell receptor beta chains from one sample in a study of blood T cell repertoires in COVID-19. Some clones are missing from TCRdb's copy, which holds only in-frame ones; the method was immunoSEQ multiplex PCR. The profile shows 300,000 to 400,000 clones, about 87% of them singletons. Sequencing was done on a sample of peripheral blood. The receptors originated from a woman in her fifties or sixties with COVID-19, enrolled during active disease. Each CDR3 is given with its conserved first and last residue. The D gene is left open where the match is weak.

J gene	V gene	D gene	CDR3 DNA	CDR3 protein
TRBJ1-6	TRBV4-1	-	TGCGCCGGCCGGACAGCTTCGAATTCACCCCTCCACTTT	CAGRTASNSPLHF
TRBJ1-4	TRBV7-8	-	TGTGCCAGCAGCTTAAACAACAGGGATTGGGAAGAAAAACTGTTTTTT	CASSLNNRDWEEKLFF
TRBJ1-5	TRBV19	TRBD1	TGTGCCAGTAGTGCCCCCGGGACAGGGGGTCAGCCCCAGCATTTT	CASSAPGTGGQPQHF
TRBJ2-1	TRBV28	-	TGTGCCAGCAGTCCCCCGGGGTTGTCCTACAATGAGCAGTTCTTC	CASSPPGLSYNEQFF
TRBJ2-7	TRBV7-2	TRBD2	TGTGCCAGCAGCTGGGGAGGGGTACGGGGGGTTCTCTCCTACGAGCAGTACTTC	CASSWGGVRGVLSYEQYF
TRBJ1-2	TRBV6-5	TRBD1	TGTGCCAGCAGCCTGACAGGGTACTATGGCTACACCTTC	CASSLTGYYGYTF
TRBJ1-6	TRBV11-3	-	TGTGCCAGCAGCTTAGGCAGGGTAAATATCAGCTATAATTCACCCCTCCACTTT	CASSLGRVNISYNSPLHF
TRBJ1-1	TRBV2	-	TGTGCCAGCAGCATAGGAGGGAACACTGAAGCTTTCTTT	CASSIGGNTEAFF
TRBJ2-5	TRBV5-1	TRBD1	TGCGCCAGCAGCCCGGGTGGGACAGGGACGTTTGGGGAGACCCAGTACTTC	CASSPGGTGTFGETQYF
TRBJ1-5	TRBV2	-	TGTGCCAGCAGGAAGGACAGCGGTGGCAATCAGCCCCAGCATTTT	CASRKDSGGNQPQHF
TRBJ1-6	TRBV27	-	TGTGCCAGCAGTCGGGACAACTATAATTCACCCCTCCACTTT	CASSRDNYNSPLHF